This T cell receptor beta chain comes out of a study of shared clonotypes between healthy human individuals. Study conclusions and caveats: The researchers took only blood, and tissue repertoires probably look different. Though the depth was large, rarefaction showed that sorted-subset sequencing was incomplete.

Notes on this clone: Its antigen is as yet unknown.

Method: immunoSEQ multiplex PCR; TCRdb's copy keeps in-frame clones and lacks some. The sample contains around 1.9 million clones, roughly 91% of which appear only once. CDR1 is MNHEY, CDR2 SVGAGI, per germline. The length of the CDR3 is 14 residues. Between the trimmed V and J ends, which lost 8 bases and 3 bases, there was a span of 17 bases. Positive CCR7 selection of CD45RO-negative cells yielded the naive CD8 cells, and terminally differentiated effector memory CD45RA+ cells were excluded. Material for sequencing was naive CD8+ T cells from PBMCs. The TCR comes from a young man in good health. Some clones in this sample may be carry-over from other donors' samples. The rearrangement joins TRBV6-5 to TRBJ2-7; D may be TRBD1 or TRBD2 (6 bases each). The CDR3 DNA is TGTGCCAGCGCCAGTAGGGGGGAGTTCTACGAGCAGTACTTC. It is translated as CASASRGEFYEQYF.